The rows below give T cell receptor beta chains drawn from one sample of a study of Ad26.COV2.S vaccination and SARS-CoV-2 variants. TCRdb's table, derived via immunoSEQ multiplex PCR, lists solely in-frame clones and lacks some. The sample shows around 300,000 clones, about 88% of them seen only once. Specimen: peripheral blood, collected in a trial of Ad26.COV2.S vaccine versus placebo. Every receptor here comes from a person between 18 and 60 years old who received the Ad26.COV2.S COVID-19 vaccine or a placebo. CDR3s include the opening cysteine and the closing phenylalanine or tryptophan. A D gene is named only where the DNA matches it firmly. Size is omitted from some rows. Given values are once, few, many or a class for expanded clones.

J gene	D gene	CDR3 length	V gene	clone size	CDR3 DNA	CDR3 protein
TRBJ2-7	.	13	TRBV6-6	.	TGTGCCAGCAGCCCTCCCGGGGGATACGAGCAGTACTTC	CASSPPGGYEQYF
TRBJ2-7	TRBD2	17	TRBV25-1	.	TGTGCCAGCAGTGAATATTCCGGCGGCGGGAGGTACTACGAGCAGTACTTC	CASSEYSGGGRYYEQYF
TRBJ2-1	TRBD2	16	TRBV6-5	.	TGTGCCAGCAGTTACATCAGCGGGGGCGCCTACAATGAGCAGTTCTTC	CASSYISGGAYNEQFF
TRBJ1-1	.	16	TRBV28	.	TGTGCCAGCATCCCGCGGAGGCAGCCTATGAACACTGAAGCTTTCTTT	CASIPRRQPMNTEAFF
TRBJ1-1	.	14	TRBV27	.	TGTGCCAGCAGTTTATCCAGGGACTTCTTGGGAGCTTTCTTT	CASSLSRDFLGAFF
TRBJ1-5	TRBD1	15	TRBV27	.	TGTGCCAGCAGTGCCGGGACAGGTCTTTGGCAGCCCCAGCATTTT	CASSAGTGLWQPQHF
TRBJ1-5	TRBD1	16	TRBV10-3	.	TGTGCCATCAGTGAGGGGGACAGGGGTATGGGGCAGCCCCAGCATTTT	CAISEGDRGMGQPQHF
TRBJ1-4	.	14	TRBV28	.	TGTGCCAGCAGTTTTAGGGGCGAGAATGAAAAACTGTTTTTT	CASSFRGENEKLFF
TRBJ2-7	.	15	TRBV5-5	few	TGTGCCAGTTCCAGCGGCTACGCCTCCTCCTACGAGCAGTACTTC	CASSSGYASSYEQYF
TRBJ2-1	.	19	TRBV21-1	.	TGTGCCAGCAGCGCGGAGCCCACAGGACTAGACAGGGATCGCGGTGAGCAGTTCTTC	CASSAEPTGLDRDRGEQFF
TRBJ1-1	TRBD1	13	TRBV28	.	TGTGCCAGCAGTTCCCGACAGGGCACTGAAGCTTTCTTT	CASSSRQGTEAFF
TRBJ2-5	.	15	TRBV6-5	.	TGTGCCAGCAGTTACTCGACAGGTCTCCAAGAGACCCAGTACTTC	CASSYSTGLQETQYF
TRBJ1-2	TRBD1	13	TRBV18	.	TGTGCCAGCTCACCCACAGGGGAGGCTGGCTACACCTTC	CASSPTGEAGYTF
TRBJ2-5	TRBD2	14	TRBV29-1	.	TGCAGCGTTGAGCTAGCGGAAAACCAAGAGACCCAGTACTTC	CSVELAENQETQYF
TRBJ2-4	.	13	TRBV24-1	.	TGTGCCACCAGTCTGAGACAGAAAAACATTCAGTACTTC	CATSLRQKNIQYF
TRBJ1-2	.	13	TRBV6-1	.	TGTGCCAGCAGTGAAGCGATAGGAGAGGGCTACACCTTC	CASSEAIGEGYTF
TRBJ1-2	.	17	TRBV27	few	TGTGCCAGCAGTAGGGGGGGTGGTGGGGGCGGCATCGATGGCTACACCTTC	CASSRGGGGGGIDGYTF
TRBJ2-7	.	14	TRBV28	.	TGTGCCAGCAGCCCATCCCCAGACAGCTACGAGCAGTACTTC	CASSPSPDSYEQYF
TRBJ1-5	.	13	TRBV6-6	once	TGTGCCAGCAGTGCCGGGACCGGAGCGTCCCAGCATTTT	CASSAGTGASQHF
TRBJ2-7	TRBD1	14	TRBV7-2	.	TGTGCCAGCAGCTTAGAGAACAGGGGGCGGGAGCAGTACTTC	CASSLENRGREQYF
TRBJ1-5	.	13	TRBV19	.	TGTGCCAGTAGAGGGGCGTACGTTCAGCCCCAGCATTTT	CASRGAYVQPQHF
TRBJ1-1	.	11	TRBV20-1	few	TGCAGTGCTAAGATATACAGAGAAGCTTTCTTT	CSAKIYREAFF
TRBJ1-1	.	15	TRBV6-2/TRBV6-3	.	TGTGCCAGCAGTTCGGAGCGCTACATGAACACTGAAGCTTTCTTT	CASSSERYMNTEAFF
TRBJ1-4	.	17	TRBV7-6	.	TGTGCCAGCAGCTTAGCAGGGAGGGGAACTTTAATCGAAAAACTGTTTTTT	CASSLAGRGTLIEKLFF
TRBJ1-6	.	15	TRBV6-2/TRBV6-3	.	TGTGCCAGCAGTATTGCTACAGGTCTTGCGGCACCCCTCCACTTT	CASSIATGLAAPLHF
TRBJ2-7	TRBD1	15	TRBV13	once	TGTGCCAGCAGCCAAATGGCGGACAGGGGGGACGAGCAGTACTTC	CASSQMADRGDEQYF
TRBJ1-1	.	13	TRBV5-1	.	TGCGCCAGCAGCTTGCAGCACAACACTGAAGCTTTCTTT	CASSLQHNTEAFF
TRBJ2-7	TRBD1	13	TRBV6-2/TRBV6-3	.	TGTGCCAGCAGCAAGGACAGGGTGGACGAGCAGTACTTC	CASSKDRVDEQYF
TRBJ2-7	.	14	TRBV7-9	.	TGTGCCAGCAGCCCGGGTGAGGGGCTGTACGAGCAGTACTTC	CASSPGEGLYEQYF
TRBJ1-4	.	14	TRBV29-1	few	TGCAGCGTTGGGCAGGGGAGCACTAATGAAAAACTGTTTTTT	CSVGQGSTNEKLFF
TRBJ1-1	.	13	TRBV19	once	TGTGCCAGTAGTATCCTGAGTACCACTGAAGCTTTCTTT	CASSILSTTEAFF
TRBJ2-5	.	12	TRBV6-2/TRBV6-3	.	TGTGCCAGCAGTTCCCTGGGTCGTGCCCAGTACTTC	CASSSLGRAQYF
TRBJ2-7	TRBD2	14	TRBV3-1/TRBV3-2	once	TGTGCCAGCAGCCACTACGGGGGGGCAGGCGAGCAGTACTTC	CASSHYGGAGEQYF
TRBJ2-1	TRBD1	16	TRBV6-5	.	TGTGCCAGCAGTTACTCGGGTAGGGGGCTGGGCAATGAGCAGTTCTTC	CASSYSGRGLGNEQFF
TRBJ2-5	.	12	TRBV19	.	TGTGCCAGTAGTATGGGCCGGGAGACCCAGTACTTC	CASSMGRETQYF
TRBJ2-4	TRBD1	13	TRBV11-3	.	TGTGCCAGCAGCCAGACAGGGGTAAACATTCAGTACTTC	CASSQTGVNIQYF
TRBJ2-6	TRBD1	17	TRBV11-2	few	TGTGCCAGCAGCTTGGACAGGGGGTTTAGTGGGGCCAACGTCCTGACTTTC	CASSLDRGFSGANVLTF
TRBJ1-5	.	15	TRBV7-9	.	TGTGCCAGCAGCCCGGACGGGTCTTCCAATCAGCCCCAGCATTTT	CASSPDGSSNQPQHF
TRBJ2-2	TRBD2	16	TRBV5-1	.	TGCGCCAGCAGCATGGGACTAGCGGCGAACACCGGGGAGCTGTTTTTT	CASSMGLAANTGELFF
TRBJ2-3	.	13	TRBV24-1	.	TGTGCCACCAGTCGGGCGAACACAGATACGCAGTATTTT	CATSRANTDTQYF
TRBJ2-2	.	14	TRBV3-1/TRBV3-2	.	TGTGCCAGCCGCGAGCGCCGGAACACCGGGGAGCTGTTTTTT	CASRERRNTGELFF
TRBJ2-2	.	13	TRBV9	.	TGTGCCAGCAGCTCCTCGAAGGGCGGGGAGCTGTTTTTT	CASSSSKGGELFF
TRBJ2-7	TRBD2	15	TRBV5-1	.	TGCGCCAGCAGCTTGCGTGCGGGAGAACCCTACGAGCAGTACTTC	CASSLRAGEPYEQYF
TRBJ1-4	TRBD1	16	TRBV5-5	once	TGTGCCAGCAGCTGGACAGGCCCCTGGGCTAATGAAAAACTGTTTTTT	CASSWTGPWANEKLFF
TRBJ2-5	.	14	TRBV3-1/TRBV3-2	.	TGTGCCAGCAGCCTCTTAGCGGTCCAAGAGACCCAGTACTTC	CASSLLAVQETQYF
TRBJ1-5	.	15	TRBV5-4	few	TGTGCCAGCAGCTTAGGGCCCGGGGCCAATCAGCCCCAGCATTTT	CASSLGPGANQPQHF
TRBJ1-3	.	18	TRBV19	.	TGTGCCAGTAGTCCTCTCCCGGGGGGAGGAGACTCTGGAAACACCATATATTTT	CASSPLPGGGDSGNTIYF
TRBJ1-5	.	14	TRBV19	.	TGTGCCAGTAGTAAGGACGGTAGCAATCAGCCCCAGCATTTT	CASSKDGSNQPQHF
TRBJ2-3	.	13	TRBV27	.	TGTGCCACATTGGCCTCAAACACAGATACGCAGTATTTT	CATLASNTDTQYF
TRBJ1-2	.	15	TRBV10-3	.	TGTGCCATCAGTGAGTCGAAGGTACCTAACTATGGCTACACCTTC	CAISESKVPNYGYTF
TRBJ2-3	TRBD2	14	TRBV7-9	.	TGTGCCAGCTTGAATGGGCTAGCGGGAGAGAAGCAGTATTTT	CASLNGLAGEKQYF
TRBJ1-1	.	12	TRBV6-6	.	TGTGCCAGCAGCCAACAGAGAACTGAAGCTTTCTTT	CASSQQRTEAFF
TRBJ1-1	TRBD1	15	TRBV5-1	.	TGCGCCAGCAGCCTCCAAGGGACAGGGAACACTGAAGCTTTCTTT	CASSLQGTGNTEAFF
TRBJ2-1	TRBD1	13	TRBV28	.	TGTGCCAGACCGGACAGGGAGATCGATGAGCAGTTCTTC	CARPDREIDEQFF
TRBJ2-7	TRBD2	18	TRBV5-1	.	TGCGCCAGCAGCGGCGCGGGTCTAGCGGTAACCTACGACTACGAGCAGTACTTC	CASSGAGLAVTYDYEQYF
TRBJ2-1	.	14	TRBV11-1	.	TGTGCCAGCAGCCCCCGGATCGGGTACAATGAGCAGTTCTTC	CASSPRIGYNEQFF
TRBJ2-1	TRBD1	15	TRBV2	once	TGTGCCAGCAACGATGGGACAGGGGGCTTCAATGAGCAGTTCTTC	CASNDGTGGFNEQFF
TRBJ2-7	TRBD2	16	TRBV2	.	TGTGCCAGCGCAGCCAACAGCGGGGGTTCCTCCTACGAGCAGTACTTC	CASAANSGGSSYEQYF